These T cell receptor beta chains were read from a single sample in a study of blood T cell repertoires in COVID-19. Assay used: immunoSEQ multiplex PCR; TCRdb lists only in-frame clones, some missing. The sample has under 250,000 clones, 88% seen once. Specimen: peripheral blood. Source of these receptors: a woman aged 55-70 years with acute or convalescent COVID-19. CDR3s include the opening cysteine and the closing phenylalanine or tryptophan. The order of the fields is V gene, J gene, D gene, CDR3 length, clone size, CDR3 protein, CDR3 DNA. A D gene is named only where the DNA matches it firmly. For some rows the clone size is stated as once, few or many, or as a class when expanded; others skip it.

>TRBV6-2/TRBV6-3|TRBJ2-4|.|15|.
CASSYPGVAKNIQYF
TGTGCCAGCAGTTACCCCGGGGTAGCCAAAAACATTCAGTACTTC
>TRBV4-1|TRBJ2-7|.|15|.
CASSQDRRSSYEQYF
TGCGCCAGCAGCCAAGATAGAAGGAGCTCCTACGAGCAGTACTTC
>TRBV4-1|TRBJ1-4|TRBD1|17|.
CASSQDREGQYNEKLFF
TGCGCCAGCAGCCAAGATCGGGAGGGACAGTATAATGAAAAACTGTTTTTT
>TRBV12-3/TRBV12-4|TRBJ2-7|.|13|few
CASSLNSVPEQYF
TGTGCCAGCAGTCTCAATAGCGTTCCCGAGCAGTACTTC
>TRBV18|TRBJ1-5|TRBD1|13|.
CASSPGQNQPQHF
TGTGCCAGCTCACCGGGACAGAATCAGCCCCAGCATTTT
>TRBV27|TRBJ1-5|TRBD1|16|.
CASSRTGTVLSQPQHF
TGTGCCAGCAGCCGCACCGGGACAGTTCTTAGTCAGCCCCAGCATTTT
>TRBV18|TRBJ2-7|TRBD2|16|.
CASSPTDSSGRSEQYF
TGTGCCAGCTCACCGACTGACAGTAGCGGGAGGAGCGAGCAGTACTTC
>TRBV27|TRBJ1-2|TRBD1|16|.
CASSLGGGPSIYGYTF
TGTGCCAGCAGTTTAGGAGGGGGCCCAAGCATCTATGGCTACACCTTC
>TRBV11-2|TRBJ2-7|.|15|once
CASSLEGGAAYEQYF
TGTGCCAGCAGCTTAGAAGGGGGGGCGGCCTACGAGCAGTACTTC
>TRBV10-2|TRBJ1-1|.|12|once
CASSDRVTEAFF
TGCGCCAGCAGTGACAGGGTCACTGAAGCTTTCTTT
>TRBV7-2|TRBJ1-2|.|14|once
CASSLGLGAYGYTF
TGTGCCAGCAGCCTCGGGCTGGGGGCCTATGGCTACACCTTC
>TRBV28|TRBJ1-4|TRBD1|16|.
CASSPSGTGGQEKLFF
TGTGCCAGCAGTCCGAGCGGTACAGGGGGCCAGGAAAAACTGTTTTTT
>TRBV6-5|TRBJ1-6|.|16|.
CASSYSYGRDNSPLHF
TGTGCCAGCAGTTACTCGTATGGGAGGGATAATTCACCCCTCCACTTT
>TRBV18|TRBJ1-1|.|14|.
CASSPYGGLLTAFF
TGTGCCAGCTCACCTTATGGGGGGTTGTTGACAGCTTTCTTT
>TRBV6-1|TRBJ1-1|TRBD1|15|.
CASSEGQGLRTEAFF
TGTGCCAGCAGTGAAGGACAGGGTTTGAGAACTGAAGCTTTCTTT
>TRBV6-2/TRBV6-3|TRBJ2-1|.|14|.
CASSYSKAEDEQFF
TGTGCCAGCAGTTACTCGAAGGCGGAGGATGAGCAGTTCTTC
>TRBV7-2|TRBJ2-5|TRBD2|17|.
CASSLGSSGGRGETQYF
TGTGCCAGCAGCTTAGGGTCTAGCGGGGGGCGAGGAGAGACCCAGTACTTC
>TRBV6-2/TRBV6-3|TRBJ2-4|TRBD1|14|.
CASSKGTGENIQYF
TGTGCCAGCAGCAAGGGGACAGGGGAGAACATTCAGTACTTC
>TRBV6-5|TRBJ2-1|TRBD2|16|.
CASSYASGIGYNEQFF
TGTGCCAGCAGTTACGCTAGCGGGATAGGGTACAATGAGCAGTTCTTC
>TRBV2|TRBJ2-2|TRBD2|15|.
CASKRGGSNTGELFF
TGTGCCAGCAAGCGGGGTGGATCGAACACCGGGGAGCTGTTTTTT
>TRBV19|TRBJ1-4|.|14|.
CASSREDGNEKLFF
TGTGCCAGTAGTAGGGAGGACGGGAATGAAAAACTGTTTTTT
>TRBV28|TRBJ1-5|TRBD1|15|once
CASSFNFRGHQPQHF
TGTGCCAGCAGTTTCAATTTCAGGGGGCACCAGCCCCAGCATTTT
>TRBV19|TRBJ2-1|TRBD2|15|.
CASSTAGLSYNEQFF
TGTGCCAGTAGTACTGCGGGACTATCTTACAATGAGCAGTTCTTC
>TRBV18|TRBJ1-1|.|16|.
CASSPRDSLMNTEAFF
TGTGCCAGCTCACCCCGTGACAGCCTCATGAACACTGAAGCTTTCTTT
>TRBV6-5|TRBJ1-1|.|14|.
CARDSGGIGTEAFF
TGTGCCAGAGATAGCGGGGGGATCGGCACTGAAGCTTTCTTT
>TRBV13|TRBJ2-7|TRBD2|16|.
CASSRGLAVVRYEQYF
TGTGCCAGCTCGAGAGGACTAGCGGTTGTACGCTACGAGCAGTACTTC
>TRBV11-2|TRBJ1-2|.|14|few
CASSLGPGNYGYTF
TGTGCCAGCAGCTTAGGTCCAGGGAACTATGGCTACACCTTC